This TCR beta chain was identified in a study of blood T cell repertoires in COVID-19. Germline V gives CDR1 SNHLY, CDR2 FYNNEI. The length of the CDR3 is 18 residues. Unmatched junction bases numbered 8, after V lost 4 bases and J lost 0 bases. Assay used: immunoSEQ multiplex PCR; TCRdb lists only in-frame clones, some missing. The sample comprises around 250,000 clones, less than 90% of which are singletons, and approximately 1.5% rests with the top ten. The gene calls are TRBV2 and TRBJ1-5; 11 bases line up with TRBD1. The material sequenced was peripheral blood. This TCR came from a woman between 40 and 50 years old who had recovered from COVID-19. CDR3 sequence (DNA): TGTGCCAGCAGTGGAGGGGGACAGGGGGTTTATAGCAATCAGCCCCAGCATTTT. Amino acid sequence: CASSGGGQGVYSNQPQHF.